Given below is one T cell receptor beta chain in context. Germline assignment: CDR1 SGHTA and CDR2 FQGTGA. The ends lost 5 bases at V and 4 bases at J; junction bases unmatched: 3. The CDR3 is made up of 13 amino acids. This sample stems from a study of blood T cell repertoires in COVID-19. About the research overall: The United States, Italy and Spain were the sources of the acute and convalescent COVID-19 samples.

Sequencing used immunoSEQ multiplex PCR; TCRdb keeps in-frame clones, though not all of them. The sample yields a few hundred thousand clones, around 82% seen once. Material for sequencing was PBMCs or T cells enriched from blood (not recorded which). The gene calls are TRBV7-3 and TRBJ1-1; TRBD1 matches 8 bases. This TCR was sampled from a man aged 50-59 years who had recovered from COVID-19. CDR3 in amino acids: CASSKDRVTEAFF. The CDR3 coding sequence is TGTGCCAGCAGCAAGGACAGGGTCACTGAAGCTTTCTTT. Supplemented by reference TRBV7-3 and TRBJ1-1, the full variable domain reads GAGVSQTPSNKVTEKGKYVELRCDPISGHTALYWYRQSLGQGPEFLIYFQGTGAADDSGLPNDRFFAVRPEGSVSTLKIQRTERGDSAVYLCASSKDRVTEAFFGQGTRLTVV.